Shown below are 18 T cell receptor beta chains from a single sample sequenced in a study of kidney transplant recipient with SARS-CoV-2 infection. TCRdb itself ran the reads through MiXCR, one entry per CDR3 protein. The data show roughly 250,000 distinct CDR3 sequences, more than 25% seen once. This sample comprised a blood sample, obtained at baseline and on day 111 from a kidney transplant recipient. Receptor source: a male patient younger than 45 who had COVID-19 and was a kidney transplant recipient. The T cells may come from the graft donor.

This clonotype was observed once. A clone one base away is much larger, so this may be a read error. V usage is TRBV20-1 and J usage is TRBJ2-2, with D perhaps TRBD1 or TRBD2 (5 bases each). Germline CDR1 reads DFQATT; CDR2 reads SNEGSKA (reference sequence). CDR3 length: 15 residues. The CDR3 protein is CNARGFGGRTGELFF. In DNA form, the CDR3 reads TGCAATGCTAGAGGATTTGGGGGTCGGACCGGGGAGCTGTTTTTT.

This clonotype has ten or more counts. This rearrangement joins TRBV24-1 to TRBJ1-2; unclear D gene. Trimming shortened V by 6 bases and J by 4 bases, and 23 bases separated the two germline ends. CDR3 length: 17 residues. Germline loops: CDR1 KGHDR, CDR2 SFDVKD. This CDR3 is CATSMSHSTRKTYGYTF. CDR3 nucleotides: TGTGCCACCAGTATGTCACATAGTACCAGAAAGACCTATGGCTACACCTTC.

This clonotype occurred many times. The rearrangement links TRBV3-1 to TRBJ2-5; D is undetermined. The V end lost 5 bases, the J end lost 5 bases, and 24 bases lay between the germline ends. The germline CDR1 and CDR2 sequences are LGHDT and YNNKEL (reference sequence). This CDR3 is 17 amino acids long. Here the CDR3 reads CASSTESPISFSETQYF. CDR3 nucleotide sequence: TGTGCCAGCAGCACGGAAAGTCCCATTTCTTTCTCTGAGACCCAGTACTTC.

For this clonotype: This may stem from a read error, because a much larger clone lies one nucleotide away. The chain couples TRBV6-5 to TRBJ2-1, with 10 bases lining up with TRBD2. Germline V gene data show CDR1 as MNHEY and CDR2 as SVGAGI. The CDR3 spans 19 residues. The CDR3 sequence: CASSRGLAGEKLTYNEQLF. CDR3 sequence (DNA): TGTGCCAGCAGTAGGGGGCTAGCGGGAGAAAAACTTACTTACAATGAGCAGCTCTTC.

The rearrangement joins TRBV6-2 or TRBV6-3 to TRBJ2-1; 10 positions agree with TRBD1. Trimming removed 6 bases from V and 5 bases from J; junction bases left unmatched: 7. Germline V gene lookup returns CDR1 MNHEY and CDR2 SVGEGT. The CDR3 is 15 amino acids. This CDR3 reads CASRKTGGNNNEQFF. The CDR3 coding sequence is TGTGCCAGCAGAAAGACAGGGGGCAATAACAATGAGCAGTTCTTC.

With respect to this clonotype: A single base separates this from a much larger clone, so it may be a read error. The missing conserved phenylalanine or tryptophan at the end of this CDR3 makes a read error likely. The chain uses TRBV7-8 and TRBJ1-2; no firm D call. This CDR3 has 17 amino acids. V gave up 2 bases and J gave up 4 bases, with 20 bases separating them. Germline lookup yields CDR1 SGHVS and CDR2 FQNEAQ. The CDR3 is CASSLISFTRKTYGYTL. The CDR3 region has the DNA TGTGCCAGCAGCTTAATTTCGTTTACCCGAAAGACCTATGGCTACACCCTC.

This clonotype has a count of ten or more. The chain is built from TRBV10-3 and TRBJ1-2, with TRBD1 identical over 7 bases. Trimming at V came to 0 bases and at J to 3 bases, leaving 7 bases not matched to a gene. CDR3 length: 16 amino acids. Germline V CDR1 and CDR2: ENHRY, SYGVKD. As DNA, the CDR3 is TGTGCCATCAGTGAGTCTGGGGGAGGGGGCGACTATGGCTACACCTTC. It encodes CAISESGGGGDYGYTF.

This chain connects TRBV15 to TRBJ1-2; no firm D call. V lost 4 bases and J 7 bases, leaving 22 bases between the germline ends. CDR1 is LNHNV and CDR2 is YYDKDF in the germline V gene (reference sequence). This CDR3 has 16 residues. CDR3 nucleotide sequence: TGTGCCACCAGCAAAGATGGAACGGCAACAGCGGGTGGCTACACCTTC. It is translated as CATSKDGTATAGGYTF.

With respect to this clonotype: A much larger clone lies one base from this, so it may be a read error. The gene calls are TRBV27 and TRBJ2-1; 10 bases map to TRBD1. The germline gives CDR1 MNHEY, CDR2 SMNVEV (reference sequence). The CDR3 runs 15 residues. J lost 6 bases, V lost 6 bases, and 8 bases had no gene match. Here the CDR3 reads CASSGPGQGINEQFF. CDR3 coding DNA: TGTGCCAGCAGCGGACCGGGACAGGGGATCAATGAGCAGTTCTTC.

Notes on this clonotype: A much larger clone differs by one base, so this may be a read error. The V call is TRBV28, the J call TRBJ2-1; tentatively, D is TRBD1 or TRBD2 (6 bases each). Germline assignment: CDR1 MDHEN and CDR2 SYDVKM. The ends were cut back, 8 bases at V and 9 bases at J, with 20 bases in the middle. This CDR3 has 14 residues. CDR3 residues: CASGRGGGAGEQFF. The CDR3 DNA sequence: TGTGCCAGCGGTCGAGGAGGGGGAGCTGGTGAGCAGTTCTTC. The full variable domain, rest sourced from reference TRBV28 and TRBJ2-1, is DVKVTQSSRYLVKRTGEKVFLECVQDMDHENMFWYRQDPGLGLRLIYFSYDVKMKEKGDIPEGYSVSREKKERFSLILESASTNQTSMYLCASGRGGGAGEQFFGPGTRLTVL.

Comments on this clonotype: With a much larger clone just one base away, this may be a read error. The chain links TRBV7-2 to TRBJ1-2; D is undetermined. The V and J ends lost 5 bases and 10 bases respectively, with 29 bases between them. The CDR3 is 17 amino acids. Germline lookup yields CDR1 SGHTA and CDR2 FQGNSA. CDR3 nucleotide sequence: TGTGCCAGCAGCGTCGGATTCAGAGACGGAAAGACCCATGACTACACCTTC. It codes for CASSVGFRDGKTHDYTF.

Concerning this clonotype: This may be a read error: a much more frequent sequence differs by one nucleotide. The chain recombines TRBV2 with TRBJ1-2; 9 bases line up with TRBD1. This CDR3 has 15 residues. In germline, CDR1 is SNHLY, CDR2 FYNNEI. The junction had 8 bases not matched to a gene; V was cut back by 7 bases and J by 2 bases. The CDR3 loop is CASIAPGTGNYGYTF. CDR3 bases: TGTGCCAGCATCGCACCCGGGACAGGGAACTATGGCTACACCTTC.

This clonotype was recorded at least ten times. V usage is TRBV6-5 and J usage is TRBJ1-5, with 9 bases matching TRBD1. CDR1 and CDR2 from the germline V gene are MNHEY and SVGAGI. This CDR3 has 15 residues. With 5 bases clipped from V and 5 bases from J, the junction kept 7 bases outside the gene matches. The CDR3 protein is CASSLDRGVDQPQHF. DNA for the CDR3: TGTGCCAGCAGTCTTGACAGGGGGGTGGATCAGCCCCAGCATTTT.

This clonotype has a single count. A much larger clonotype is one base distant, so this may be a read error. The chain carries TRBV6-5 and TRBJ2-6; D not certain. Trimming removed 5 bases from V and 5 bases from J, with 25 bases in between. This CDR3 contains 19 residues. Germline assignment: CDR1 MNHEY and CDR2 SVGAGI. CDR3 sequence reads: CASSIVVECNKSRANVLTF. DNA of the CDR3: TGTGCCAGCAGTATTGTAGTGGAATGTAACAAAAGTCGGGCCAACGTCCTGACTTTC.

The V call is TRBV12-5, the J call TRBJ1-2, with a possible D match to TRBD1 (5 bases). CDR3 length: 17 residues. Germline assignment: CDR1 LGHNT and CDR2 FRNRAP. Trimming took 5 bases from V and 4 from J, leaving 23 bases between them. CDR3 nucleotide sequence: TGTGCTAGTGGTCCGCTTGGTTTGCAGGGAAAGACCTATGGCTACACCTTC. Amino acids: CASGPLGLQGKTYGYTF.

This clonotype was recorded only once. A read error is likely here: a far larger clone is one base away. This chain's CDR3 is CASSDSGKGGYGYTF. CDR3 bases: TGTGCCAGCAGTGACTCCGGGAAAGGGGGCTATGGCTACACCTTC. V and J are TRBV6-7 and TRBJ1-2, with D possibly matching TRBD1 (6 bases). TRBV6-7 is an ORF; its function is uncertain. This CDR3 is 15 amino acids long.

With regard to this clonotype: Being one base from a much bigger clone, this may be a read error. This chain uses TRBV7-8 with TRBJ2-7; 10 bases fit TRBD1. The CDR3 has 16 amino acids. Germline V lookup: CDR1 SGHVS, CDR2 FQNEAQ. CDR3 sequence (DNA): TGTGCCACCAGCACACTACGGACAGGGGGGGACTACGAGCAGTACTTC. Protein: CATSTLRTGGDYEQYF.

This clonotype was seen ten or more times. The V gene is TRBV6-2 or TRBV6-3, the J gene TRBJ2-7; tentatively, D is TRBD1 or TRBD2 (5 bases each). Germline assignment: CDR1 MNHEY and CDR2 SVGEGT. The CDR3 length is 15 residues. V lost 1 base to trimming and J lost 6 bases, with 16 bases between them. The CDR3, as DNA: TGTGCCAGCAGTTACTTACGGGACGATCCTCCCGAGCAGTACTTC. It codes for CASSYLRDDPPEQYF.